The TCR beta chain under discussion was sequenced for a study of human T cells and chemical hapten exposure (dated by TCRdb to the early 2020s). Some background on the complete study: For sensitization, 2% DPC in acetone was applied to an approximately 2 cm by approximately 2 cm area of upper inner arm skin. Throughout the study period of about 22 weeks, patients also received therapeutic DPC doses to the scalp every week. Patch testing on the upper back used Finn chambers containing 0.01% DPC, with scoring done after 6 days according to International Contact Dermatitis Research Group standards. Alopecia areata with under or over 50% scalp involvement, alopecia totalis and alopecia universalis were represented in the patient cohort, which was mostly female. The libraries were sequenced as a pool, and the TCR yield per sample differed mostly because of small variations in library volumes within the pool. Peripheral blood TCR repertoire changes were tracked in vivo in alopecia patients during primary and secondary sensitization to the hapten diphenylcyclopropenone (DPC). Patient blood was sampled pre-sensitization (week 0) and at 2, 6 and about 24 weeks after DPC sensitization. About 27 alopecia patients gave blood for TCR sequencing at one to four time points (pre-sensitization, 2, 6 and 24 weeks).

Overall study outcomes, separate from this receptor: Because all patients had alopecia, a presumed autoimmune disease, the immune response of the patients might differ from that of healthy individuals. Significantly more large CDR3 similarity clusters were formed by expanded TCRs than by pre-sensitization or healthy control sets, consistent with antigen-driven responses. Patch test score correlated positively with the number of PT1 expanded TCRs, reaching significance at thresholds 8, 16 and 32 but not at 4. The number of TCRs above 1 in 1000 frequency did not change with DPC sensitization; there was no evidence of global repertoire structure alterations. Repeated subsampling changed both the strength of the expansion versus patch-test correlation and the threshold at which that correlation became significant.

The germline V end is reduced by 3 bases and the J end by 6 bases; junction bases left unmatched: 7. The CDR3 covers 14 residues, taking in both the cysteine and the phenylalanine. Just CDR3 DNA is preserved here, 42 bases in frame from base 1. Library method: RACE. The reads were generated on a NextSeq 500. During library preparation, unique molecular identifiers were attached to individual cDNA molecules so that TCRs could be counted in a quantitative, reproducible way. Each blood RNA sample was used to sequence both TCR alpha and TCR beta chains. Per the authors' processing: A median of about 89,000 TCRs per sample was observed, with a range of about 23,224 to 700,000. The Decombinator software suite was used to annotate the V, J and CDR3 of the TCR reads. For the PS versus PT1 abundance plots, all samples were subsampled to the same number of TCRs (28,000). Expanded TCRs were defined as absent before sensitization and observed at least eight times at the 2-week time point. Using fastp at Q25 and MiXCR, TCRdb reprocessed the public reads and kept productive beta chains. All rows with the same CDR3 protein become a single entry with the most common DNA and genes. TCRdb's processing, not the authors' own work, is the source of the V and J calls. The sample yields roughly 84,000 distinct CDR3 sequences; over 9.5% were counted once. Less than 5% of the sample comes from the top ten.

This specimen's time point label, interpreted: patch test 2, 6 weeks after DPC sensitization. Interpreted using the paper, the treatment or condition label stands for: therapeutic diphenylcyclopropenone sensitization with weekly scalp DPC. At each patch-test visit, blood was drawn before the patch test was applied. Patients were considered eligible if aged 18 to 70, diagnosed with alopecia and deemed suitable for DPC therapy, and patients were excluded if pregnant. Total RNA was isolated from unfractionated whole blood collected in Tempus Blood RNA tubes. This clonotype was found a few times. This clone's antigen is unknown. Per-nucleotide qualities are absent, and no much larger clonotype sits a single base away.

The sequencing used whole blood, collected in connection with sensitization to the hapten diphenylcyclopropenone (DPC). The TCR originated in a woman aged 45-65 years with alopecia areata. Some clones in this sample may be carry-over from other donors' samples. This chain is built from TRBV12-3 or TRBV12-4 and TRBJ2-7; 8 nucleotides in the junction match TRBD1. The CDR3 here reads CASSFRQGAFEQYF. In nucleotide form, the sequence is TGTGCCAGCAGTTTTAGGCAGGGGGCTTTCGAGCAGTACTTC.